This record looks at one TCR beta chain sequence and its context. This clone was seen a few times. The antigen this receptor binds is unknown. Base qualities are not recorded, but no much larger clone differs from it by a single base. This sample was taken from a study of cytomegalovirus exposure and HLA in healthy donors (dated by TCRdb to about 2017). Concerning the study at large: According to an earlier analysis of 587 of the donors, some 180 million T cells yielded 117 million unique TCR beta sequences and around 300 Gb of sequence data. Roughly 300 gigabases of sequencing data and around 80 million unique TCR sequences made up an early release that covered 640 HLA-typed donors. Of the 350 to 400 genotyped donors, 65% to 90% fell in the genetic ancestry cluster associated with self-reported Caucasian donors. The study aimed to test whether cataloging public T cell receptors could reveal signatures of past pathogen exposure. Using immunosequencing, the study profiled T cell repertoires from some 670 subjects and related those repertoires to cytomegalovirus serostatus. Besides the first cohort of more than 650 subjects, a separate validation cohort made up of 95 to 150 different subjects was used. The study combined high-throughput TCR immunosequencing, statistical association of individual TCRs with disease status, and machine learning to predict cytomegalovirus infection status. A later analysis re-examined previously published TCR beta repertoires from 600 to 700 donors and added high-resolution HLA genotyping to investigate patterns of TCR occurrence. Rather than using new phenotypic data, the later analysis identified candidate immune exposures from TCR beta sequences and from how often those sequences occurred across donors. An earlier analysis of some 500 of the donors used high-throughput TCR beta sequencing to judge whether each TCR beta V gene segment behaved as functional or pseudogenic. Donor age, sex, ethnicity and CMV serostatus were compiled together with the repertoire data. Genome-wide SNP genotypes for about 55% of the roughly 670 donors were used in a later genetic analysis, which treated that subset as a discovery cohort. Every discovery cohort repertoire had been produced on one sequencing platform. Class I and class II HLA loci were covered by the typing at four-digit resolution. Typing coverage varied by locus: 629-630 donors for A, B, C, DRB1 and DQB1; about 520 for DQA1; about 590 for DPA1; roughly 450 for DPB1. Several DR-DQ haplotypes were treated as single units for association and clustering because of strong linkage in the cohort. On average, around 240,000 unique TCR beta nucleotide sequences were sequenced per donor among roughly 430 genotyped donors of the cohort, with roughly 18% of those sequences being non-productive. The paper's findings and limits, for the study overall: A later analysis found that HLA-associated TCR beta chains were more clonally expanded and had lower generation probabilities than equally common non-associated chains. V-gene and J-gene trimming of TCR beta chains was associated with a missense DCLRE1C variant in a later genetic analysis, and the association was replicated in an independent cohort. The presence/absence analyses assumed that sequencing depth was roughly uniform across donors, and that assumption may not be true. Linkage disequilibrium might explain the correlated functional status among segregating V segments, but an unknown experimental factor could not be ruled out. A later analysis associated about 16,000 TCR beta sequences with specific HLA alleles at a false discovery rate of 0.05. Most CMV-associated TCR beta chains appeared to be HLA-restricted in a later analysis, and the HLA associations seemed to be driven largely by CMV exposure. The study listed approximately 150 TCR beta chains as associated with cytomegalovirus. According to a later analysis, TCR association rates differed among HLA loci, with DRB1 alleles showing the most associated TCRs and HLA-C alleles showing the fewest. Several of the top co-occurrence clusters appeared to be linked to parvovirus B19, influenza, CMV and Epstein-Barr virus, according to a later analysis. This cohort had only TCR beta chains sequenced, and the lack of alpha or paired-chain data limited which features could be detected. Compared with the roughly 700-donor mean, donors in an Asian-associated ancestry cluster had fewer N-insertions in productive TCRs, according to a later genetic analysis. Strong co-occurrence of HLA alleles, especially DR and DQ, made assigning TCR associations to individual alleles difficult. In vitro tests confirmed that a few of the cytomegalovirus-associated TCR beta chains recognize cytomegalovirus antigens. Because HLA typing was missing for some donors at each locus, association tests included only the typed subset. The sequencing pipeline was judged likely to have produced a cluster of highly shared sequence variants as a technical artifact. The classifier was reported to diagnose cytomegalovirus status with high specificity and sensitivity in both the original and validation cohorts. The only immune exposure information available for the cohort was CMV serostatus. The earlier analysis of nearly 600 of the donors excluded approximately 15 rarely observed V segments, including chromosome 9 orphons, because counts were too low. Some IMGT-functional V segments, including TRBV6-2 and TRBV6-3, could not be distinguished by the 87-base-pair reads and were therefore excluded. In an earlier analysis of some 500 of the donors, most TCR beta V segments appeared in productive rearrangements about 90% or about 30% of the time, broadly matching IMGT annotations. Most TCR sequences were seen in very few donors, while some public TCRs were found in many individuals. The authors suggested that the approach could potentially be extended to other disease states and immunological phenotypes. A further reported finding was that TCR beta sequences accurately predicted the HLA-A and HLA-B alleles for most subjects in the first cohort.

The cohort was made up of approximately 670 healthy bone marrow donors. Cohort members were all nominally healthy when sampled, although unrecorded immune exposures were likely present. The donor was CMV seronegative and belonged to the group of roughly 330 seronegative cohort members. A peripheral blood sample was collected from each donor, and TCR beta sequencing was performed on peripheral blood mononuclear cells. Genomic DNA was extracted from the blood cell samples with the Qiagen DNeasy Blood Extraction Kit. CDR3 length: 12 amino acids, cysteine to phenylalanine. Of the read, only the CDR3 DNA is kept; its 36 bases are in frame from base 1. According to the germline V gene, CDR1 reads MDHEN and CDR2 reads SYDVKM. V is shortened by 8 bases, J by 11 bases, and the region joining them spans 16 bases. The library was prepared using the immunoSEQ multiplex PCR assay. For the multiplex PCR, a mixture combining 60 forward primers for TCR Vbeta segments and 13 reverse primers for TCR Jbeta segments was used. The CDR3 region of rearranged TCR beta genes was amplified from genomic DNA by a multiplex PCR assay. The Illumina HiSeq System was used to sequence the amplified TCR beta libraries as 87-base-pair reads. For the original study's pipeline: Across the roughly 700 repertoires, a later analysis counted tens of millions of unique TCR beta chains, around 11 million of which were shared by at least two donors. A nearest-neighbor algorithm error-corrected the raw reads and collapsed the reads into unique sequences, merging closely related sequences to remove PCR and sequencing errors. V, D and J gene segments were assigned by aligning CDR3 sequences to IMGT reference sequences. For a sequence to be retained, a match of at least six nucleotides was required to both a V gene segment and a J gene segment. A rearrangement counted as productive if the CDR3 had no stop codons and remained in frame with V and J, and every other rearrangement counted as non-productive. Following IMGT convention, CDR3 was defined as the stretch from the second conserved V-encoded cysteine up to the conserved J-encoded phenylalanine. Sequences without an unambiguous match to a single V gene segment were excluded from the earlier analysis of several hundred of the donors. An earlier analysis of 587 of the donors called V segments functional above 56.7% productive rearrangements and segregating when the between-donor standard deviation exceeded 5%. A statistical classification framework was built for diagnosing cytomegalovirus status from the catalog of TCR beta chain sequences. V and J gene assignment, in a later analysis, came from comparing TCR nucleotide sequences with IMGT/GENE-DB human TR gene sequences. In a later analysis, CDR3 sequences and most-parsimonious VDJ recombination scenarios were assigned using the TCRdist pipeline. In a later analysis, every TCR beta chain was defined by the combination of its CDR3 amino acid sequence and its V-gene family, and reads without a unique V-gene family were dropped. In a later analysis, nearly 600 highly shared, low-generation-probability nucleotide sequences were removed to address suspected cross-contamination and a sequencing artifact. A later analysis calculated a clonal expansion index for each public chain from normalized within-repertoire ranks of inferred template counts. In a later analysis, generation probabilities were computed with a VDJ recombination model fitted to out-of-frame rearrangements, and the resulting probabilities were checked against IGoR. Hypergeometric tests were used in a later analysis to score TCR-TCR, TCR-HLA and TCR-CMV co-occurrence, with a repertoire-size bias correction applied to the TCR pairs. In a later analysis, false discovery rates were estimated by permuting HLA or CMV assignments 20 times. In a later analysis, co-occurring TCRs were grouped with DBSCAN, and TCRdist sequence similarity was added when clustering was performed within HLA-allele-positive subsets. Repertoires with fewer than 30,000 or more than 120,000 public chains, plus five repertoires with anomalous nucleotide sharing, were excluded from co-occurrence clustering. TCRdb's version of the immuneACCESS table is confined to in-frame rearrangements and falls short of the full clone set. An unresolved V gene accounts for under half of the shortfall where checked; the remainder is of unknown origin. V, J and clone size derive from that table, while D and trimming were established from the DNA sequence. The sample includes roughly 80,000 clones, with approximately 80% observed a single time. The ten largest clones add up to under 2% of the sample.

This receptor was identified in a woman aged 25 to 39 in good health and CMV-seronegative. Sequencing input: PBMCs. Here the chain combines TRBV28 and TRBJ1-5; the D segment could be TRBD1, given 6 matching bases. The sequence in DNA is TGTGCCAGCGGACAGCGCCGGGCGGCCCAGCATTTT. Its translation is CASGQRRAAQHF. The CDR3 plus the reference TRBV28 and TRBJ1-5 genes for the other parts give the full variable domain: DVKVTQSSRYLVKRTGEKVFLECVQDMDHENMFWYRQDPGLGLRLIYFSYDVKMKEKGDIPEGYSVSREKKERFSLILESASTNQTSMYLCASGQRRAAQHFGDGTRLSIL.